This entry features one T cell receptor beta chain sequence. V was pared by 2 bases and J by 9 bases, with 17 bases between. The CDR3 covers 16 residues. Germline V lookup: CDR1 MGHRA, CDR2 YSYEKL. TCRdb keeps only in-frame clones here, not all; method: immunoSEQ multiplex PCR. The sample has about 84,000 clones; approximately 90% are singletons. This specimen belongs to a study of technical replicates of blood from a handful of donors. Sequenced material: T cells isolated from PBMCs. The receptor comes from a human donor in good health. V gene TRBV4-1 combines with J gene TRBJ1-6, with a weak D call TRBD1 (5 bases). As DNA, the CDR3 is TGCGCCAGCAGCCAACTTGGGGCGAGGTCGGGTTCACCCCTCCACTTT. Translated: CASSQLGARSGSPLHF.